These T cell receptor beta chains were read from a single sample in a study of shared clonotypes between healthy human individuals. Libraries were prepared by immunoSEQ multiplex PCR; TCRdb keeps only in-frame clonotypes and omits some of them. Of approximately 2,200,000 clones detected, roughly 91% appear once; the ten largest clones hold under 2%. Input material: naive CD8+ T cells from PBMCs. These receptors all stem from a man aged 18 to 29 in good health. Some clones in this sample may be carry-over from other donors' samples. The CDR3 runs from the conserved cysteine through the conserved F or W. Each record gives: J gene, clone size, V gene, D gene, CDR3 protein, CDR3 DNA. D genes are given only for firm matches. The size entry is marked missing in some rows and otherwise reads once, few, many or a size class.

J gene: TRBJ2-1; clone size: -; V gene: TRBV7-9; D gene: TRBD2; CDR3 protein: CASSSAPAGENYNEQFF; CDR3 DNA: TGTGCCAGCAGCTCAGCCCCTGCGGGAGAGAACTACAATGAGCAGTTCTTC
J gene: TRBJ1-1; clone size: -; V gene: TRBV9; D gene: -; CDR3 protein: CASSALQGYEMNTEAFF; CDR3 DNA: TGTGCCAGCAGCGCCCTACAGGGTTACGAAATGAACACTGAAGCTTTCTTT
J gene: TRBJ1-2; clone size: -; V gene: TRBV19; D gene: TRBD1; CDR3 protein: CASSMAFLDRGEGYTF; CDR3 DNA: TGTGCCAGTAGTATGGCGTTTCTGGACAGGGGGGAAGGCTACACCTTC
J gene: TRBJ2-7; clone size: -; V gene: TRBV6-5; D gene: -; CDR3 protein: CASRHTTGEQYF; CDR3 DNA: TGTGCCAGCAGGCACACTACTGGCGAGCAGTACTTC
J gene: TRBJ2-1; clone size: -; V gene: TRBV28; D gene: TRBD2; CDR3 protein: CASSWTSGSNEQFF; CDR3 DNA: TGTGCCAGCAGTTGGACTAGCGGGAGTAATGAGCAGTTCTTC
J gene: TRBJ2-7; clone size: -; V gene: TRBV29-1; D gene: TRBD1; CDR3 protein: CSARTGRAYEQYF; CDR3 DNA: TGCAGCGCTCGGACAGGGCGCGCCTACGAGCAGTACTTC
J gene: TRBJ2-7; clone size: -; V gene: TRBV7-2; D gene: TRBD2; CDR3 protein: CASSGGWASGSYEQYF; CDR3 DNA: TGTGCCAGCAGCGGAGGGTGGGCTAGCGGGAGCTACGAGCAGTACTTC
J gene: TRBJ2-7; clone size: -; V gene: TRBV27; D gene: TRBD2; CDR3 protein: CASSFSSGTYEQYF; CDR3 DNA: TGTGCCAGCAGTTTCTCTAGCGGGACCTACGAGCAGTACTTC
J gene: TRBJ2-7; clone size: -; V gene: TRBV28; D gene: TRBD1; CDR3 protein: CASRGGQGDYEQYF; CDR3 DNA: TGTGCCAGCAGGGGGGGACAGGGAGATTACGAGCAGTATTTC
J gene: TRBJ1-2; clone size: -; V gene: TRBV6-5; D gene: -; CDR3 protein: CASSPMRADGYGYTF; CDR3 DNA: TGTGCCAGCAGCCCCATGCGGGCTGATGGCTATGGCTACACCTTC
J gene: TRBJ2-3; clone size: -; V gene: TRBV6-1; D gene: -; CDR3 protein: CASSVQRADLLQDTQYF; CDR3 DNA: TGTGCCAGCAGTGTCCAAAGGGCCGATCTACTACAAGATACGCAGTATTTT
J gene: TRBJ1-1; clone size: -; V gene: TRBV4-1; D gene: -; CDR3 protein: CASSQEAPGATEAFF; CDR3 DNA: TGCGCCAGCAGCCAAGAGGCGCCAGGGGCCACTGAAGCTTTCTTT
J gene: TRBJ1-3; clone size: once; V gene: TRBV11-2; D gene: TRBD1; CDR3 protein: CASSLSLQGAGGNTIYF; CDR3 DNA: TGTGCCAGCAGCTTAAGTCTACAGGGGGCCGGTGGAAACACCATATATTTT
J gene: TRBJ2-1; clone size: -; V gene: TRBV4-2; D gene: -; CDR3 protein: CASSPPRRDSGGDEQFF; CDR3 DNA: TGTGCCAGCAGCCCTCCCCGAAGGGACTCAGGGGGGGATGAGCAGTTCTTC
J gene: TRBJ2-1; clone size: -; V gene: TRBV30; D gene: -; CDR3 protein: CAWSYQKGGGHLYNEQFF; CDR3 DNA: TGTGCCTGGAGTTATCAAAAGGGAGGGGGCCATCTCTACAATGAGCAGTTCTTC
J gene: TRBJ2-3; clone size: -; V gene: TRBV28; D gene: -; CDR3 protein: CASSPDLLLSDTQYF; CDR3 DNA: TGTGCCAGCAGTCCTGACCTCTTACTTAGTGATACGCAGTATTTT
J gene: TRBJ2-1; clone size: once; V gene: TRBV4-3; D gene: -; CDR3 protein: CASSPLTGYNEQFF; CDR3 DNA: TGCGCCAGCAGCCCATTGACCGGTTACAATGAGCAGTTCTTC
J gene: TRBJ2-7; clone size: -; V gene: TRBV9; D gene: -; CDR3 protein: CASSPQGNYEQYF; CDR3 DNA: TGTGCCAGCAGCCCGCAGGGTAACTACGAGCAGTACTTC
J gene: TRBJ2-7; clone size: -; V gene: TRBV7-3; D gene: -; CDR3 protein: CASSVAGTDEEQYF; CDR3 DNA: TGTGCCAGCAGCGTTGCCGGGACCGATGAGGAGCAGTACTTC
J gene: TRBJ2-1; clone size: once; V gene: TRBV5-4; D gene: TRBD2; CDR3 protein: CASSFRRETHNEQFF; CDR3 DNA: TGTGCCAGCAGCTTCAGGCGGGAGACCCACAATGAGCAGTTCTTC
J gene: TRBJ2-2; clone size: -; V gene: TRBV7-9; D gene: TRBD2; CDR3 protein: CASTMTSPGELFF; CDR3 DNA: TGTGCCAGCACCATGACTAGCCCCGGGGAGCTGTTTTTT
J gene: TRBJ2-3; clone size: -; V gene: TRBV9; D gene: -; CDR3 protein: CASSTSGGLGDTQYF; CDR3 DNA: TGTGCCAGCAGCACCAGCGGTGGCCTCGGAGATACGCAGTATTTT
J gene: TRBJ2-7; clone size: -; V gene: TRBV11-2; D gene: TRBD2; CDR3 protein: CASSLEGRGAYEQYF; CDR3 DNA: TGTGCCAGCAGCTTAGAGGGGCGGGGGGCCTACGAGCAGTACTTC
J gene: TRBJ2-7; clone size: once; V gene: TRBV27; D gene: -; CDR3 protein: CASSFSGDYEQYF; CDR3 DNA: TGTGCCAGCAGTTTTTCTGGAGACTACGAGCAGTACTTC
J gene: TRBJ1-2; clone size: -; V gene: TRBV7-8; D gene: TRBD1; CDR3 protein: CASSQGQGRFYGYTF; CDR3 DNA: TGTGCCAGCAGCCAGGGACAGGGGCGATTTTATGGCTACACCTTC
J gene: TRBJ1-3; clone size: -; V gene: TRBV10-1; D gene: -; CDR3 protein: CASSESGRGNTIYF; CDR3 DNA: TGCGCCAGCAGTGAGTCGGGACGCGGAAACACCATATATTTT
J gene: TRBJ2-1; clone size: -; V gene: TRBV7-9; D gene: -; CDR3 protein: CASSLSPSEQFF; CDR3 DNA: TGTGCCAGCAGCTTAAGTCCGAGTGAGCAGTTCTTC
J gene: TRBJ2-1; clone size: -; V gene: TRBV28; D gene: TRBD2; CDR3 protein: CASRLVGRTSGSNNEQFF; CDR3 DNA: TGTGCCAGCAGGCTCGTAGGTAGGACTAGCGGGAGCAACAATGAGCAGTTCTTC
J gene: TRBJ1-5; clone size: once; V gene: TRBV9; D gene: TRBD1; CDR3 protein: CASSVTGGSQPQHF; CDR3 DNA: TGTGCCAGCAGCGTGACAGGGGGAAGTCAGCCCCAGCATTTT
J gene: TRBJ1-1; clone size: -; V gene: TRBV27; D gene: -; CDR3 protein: CASSRRTNTEAFF; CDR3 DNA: TGTGCCAGCAGTCGTCGGACGAACACTGAAGCTTTCTTT
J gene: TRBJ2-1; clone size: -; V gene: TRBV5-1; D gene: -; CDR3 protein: CASSLERNEQFF; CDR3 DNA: TGCGCCAGCAGCTTGGAACGCAATGAGCAGTTCTTC
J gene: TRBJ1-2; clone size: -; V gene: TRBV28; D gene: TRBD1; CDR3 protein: CASSLTRTGGAAGYTF; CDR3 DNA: TGTGCCAGCAGTCTCACGCGGACAGGGGGCGCGGCTGGCTACACCTTC
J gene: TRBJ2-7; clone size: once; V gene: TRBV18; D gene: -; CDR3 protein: CASSPTGLNTYEQYF; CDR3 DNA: TGTGCCAGCTCACCAACCGGACTTAATACCTACGAGCAGTACTTC
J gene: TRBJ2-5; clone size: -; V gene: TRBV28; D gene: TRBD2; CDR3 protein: CASSLTSGATEETQYF; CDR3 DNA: TGTGCCAGCAGTTTAACTAGCGGGGCCACCGAGGAGACCCAGTACTTC
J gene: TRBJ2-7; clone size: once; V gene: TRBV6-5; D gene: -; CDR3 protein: CASSSHFLDSSYEQYF; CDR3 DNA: TGTGCCAGCAGTTCCCACTTCCTGGACAGCTCCTACGAGCAGTACTTC
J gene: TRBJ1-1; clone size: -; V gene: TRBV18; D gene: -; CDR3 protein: CASSPPVSGNTEAFF; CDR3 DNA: TGTGCCAGCTCACCCCCCGTTAGCGGGAACACTGAAGCTTTCTTT
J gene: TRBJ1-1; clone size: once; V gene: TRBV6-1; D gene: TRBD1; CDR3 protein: CASRGTVMNTEAFF; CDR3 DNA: TGTGCCAGCAGGGGGACAGTGATGAACACTGAAGCTTTCTTT
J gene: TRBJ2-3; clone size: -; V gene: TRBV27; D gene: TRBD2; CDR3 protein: CASKERLAGGTDTQYF; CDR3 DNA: TGTGCCAGCAAGGAGCGACTAGCGGGTGGGACAGATACGCAGTATTTT
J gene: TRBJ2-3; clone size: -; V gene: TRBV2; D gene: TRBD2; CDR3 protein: CASSESPWREGEDTQYF; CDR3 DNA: TGTGCCAGCAGTGAAAGCCCTTGGCGGGAGGGCGAGGATACGCAGTATTTT
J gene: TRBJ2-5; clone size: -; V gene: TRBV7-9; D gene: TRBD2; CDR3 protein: CASSLVGGGSETQYF; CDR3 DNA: TGTGCCAGCAGCTTAGTGGGGGGAGGGTCCGAGACCCAGTACTTC
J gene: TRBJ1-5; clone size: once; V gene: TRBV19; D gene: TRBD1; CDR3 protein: CASSFGQGIRQPQHF; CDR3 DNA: TGTGCCAGTAGTTTCGGACAGGGCATTCGTCAGCCCCAGCATTTT
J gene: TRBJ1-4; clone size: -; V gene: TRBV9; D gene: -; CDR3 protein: CASSSSGRSNEKLFF; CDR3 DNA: TGTGCCAGCAGCTCCTCAGGTAGAAGTAATGAAAAACTGTTTTTT
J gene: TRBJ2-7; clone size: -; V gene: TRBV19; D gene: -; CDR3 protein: CASSISRGAINEQYF; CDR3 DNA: TGTGCCAGTAGTATTAGCCGGGGGGCGATCAACGAGCAGTACTTC
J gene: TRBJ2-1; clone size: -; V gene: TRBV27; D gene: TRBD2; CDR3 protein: CASSLGLAGGPHEQFF; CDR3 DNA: TGTGCCAGCAGTTTAGGACTAGCGGGAGGGCCCCATGAGCAGTTCTTC
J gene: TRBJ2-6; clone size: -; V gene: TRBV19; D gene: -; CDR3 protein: CASQRLNGANVLTF; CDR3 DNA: TGTGCCAGTCAAAGACTTAACGGGGCCAACGTCCTGACTTTC
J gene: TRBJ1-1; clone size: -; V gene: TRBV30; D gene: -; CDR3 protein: CAWDKDIGAFF; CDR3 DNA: TGTGCCTGGGATAAAGATATAGGAGCTTTCTTT
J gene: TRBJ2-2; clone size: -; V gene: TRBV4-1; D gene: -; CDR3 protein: CASSQDPKGGRTGELFF; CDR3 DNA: TGCGCCAGCAGCCAAGATCCGAAGGGAGGTAGGACCGGGGAGCTGTTTTTT
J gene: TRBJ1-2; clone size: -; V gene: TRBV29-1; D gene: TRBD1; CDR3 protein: CSVRDRGGRGYTF; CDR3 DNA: TGCAGCGTGAGGGACAGGGGAGGACGTGGCTACACCTTC
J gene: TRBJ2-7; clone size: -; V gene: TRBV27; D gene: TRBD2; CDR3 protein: CASSLIAGGIYEQYF; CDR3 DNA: TGTGCCAGCAGTTTGATAGCGGGAGGGATCTACGAGCAGTACTTC
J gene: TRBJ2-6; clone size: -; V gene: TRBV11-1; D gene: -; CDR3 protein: CASSLAGYGANVLTF; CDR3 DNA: TGTGCCAGCAGCTTAGCTGGCTATGGGGCCAACGTCCTGACTTTC
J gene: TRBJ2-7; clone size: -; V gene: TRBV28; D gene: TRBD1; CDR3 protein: CASSMPGTATYEQYF; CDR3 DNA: TGTGCCAGCAGTATGCCGGGGACAGCAACCTACGAGCAGTACTTC
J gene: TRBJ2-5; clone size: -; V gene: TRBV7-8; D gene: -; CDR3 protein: CASSQGGVWETQYF; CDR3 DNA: TGTGCCAGCAGCCAAGGTGGGGTTTGGGAGACCCAGTACTTC
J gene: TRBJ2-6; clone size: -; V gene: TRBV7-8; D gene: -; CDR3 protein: CASSPWGGNVLTF; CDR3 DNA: TGTGCCAGCAGCCCGTGGGGCGGCAACGTCCTGACTTTC
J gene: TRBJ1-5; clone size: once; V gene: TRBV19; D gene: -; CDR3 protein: CASSITYSNQPQHF; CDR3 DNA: TGTGCCAGTAGTATAACCTATAGCAATCAGCCCCAGCATTTT
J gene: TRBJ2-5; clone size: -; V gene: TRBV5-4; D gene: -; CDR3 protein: CASSLKREWFQETQYF; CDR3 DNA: TGTGCCAGCAGCTTGAAGAGGGAATGGTTCCAAGAGACCCAGTACTTC
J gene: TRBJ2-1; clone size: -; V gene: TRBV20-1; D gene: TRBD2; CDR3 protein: CSASLGGEQFF; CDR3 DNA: TGCAGTGCTAGTTTGGGAGGGGAGCAGTTCTTC
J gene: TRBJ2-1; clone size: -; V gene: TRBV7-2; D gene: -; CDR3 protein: CASSPQVAPSYNEQFF; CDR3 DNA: TGTGCCAGCAGCCCGCAGGTAGCGCCTTCCTACAATGAGCAGTTCTTC